This T cell receptor (beta chain) appears in the sequencing data of a study of T cells in Graves' hyperthyroidism and ophthalmopathy. Germline CDR1 is LNHDA and CDR2 is SQIVND (reference sequence). V lost 7 bases, J lost 7 bases, and 8 bases lay in between. The CDR3 loop spans 12 amino acids. Amplification targeted TCR beta CDR3 regions from RNA transcripts. HTBI primers were the set used in a first-round RT-PCR of the TCR CDR3. TCRdb reprocessed the multiplex PCR reads via MiXCR and lists one record per CDR3 protein. Of over 650,000 distinct CDR3 sequences listed, 45% are singletons. Study findings and constraints: A model of 13 V-J features distinguished ophthalmopathy from stable hyperthyroidism.

As concerns this clonotype: Its antigen is undetermined.

Diagnoses were made from clinical symptoms, serum measures (thyroxine and TRAb), thyroid ultrasound and orbital computed tomography. The chain has TRBV19 and TRBJ1-6; a weak D match, TRBD1 (5 bases). This receptor was obtained from an adult man with Graves' disease, either hyperthyroidism or ophthalmopathy (not recorded which). Sequenced input: peripheral blood or thyroid tissue (not recorded which). CDR3 loop: CASTRGNSPLHF. The CDR3 DNA reads TGTGCCAGTACCCGGGGGAATTCACCCCTCCACTTT. The complete variable domain, with remaining parts taken from reference TRBV19 and TRBJ1-6, reads DGGITQSPKYLFRKEGQNVTLSCEQNLNHDAMYWYRQDPGQGLRLIYYSQIVNDFQKGDIAEGYSVSREKKESFPLTVTSAQKNPTAFYLCASTRGNSPLHFGNGTRLTVT.